Included here is one T cell receptor (beta chain) sequence, with context. Its specificity is not known. This CDR3 contains 14 residues. CDR1 and CDR2 from the germline V gene are SGHRS and YFSETQ. Between the trimmed V and J ends, which lost 0 bases and 4 bases, there was a span of 7 bases. Produced via immunoSEQ multiplex PCR; TCRdb's table is partial and in-frame only. The table shows approximately 79,000 clones, with around 85% occurring only once. The time point: week 23, last vaccination. Vaccine doses each comprised 300 ug of mutant IDH1 20-mer peptide, with topical imiquimod. Tumors from donors were new WHO grade 3 or 4 IDH1-mutant astrocytomas with ATRX loss. This specimen comes from a study of a mutant IDH1 vaccine in newly diagnosed glioma. Study context: In weeks 1, 3, 5, 7, 11, 15, 19 and 23, patients were vaccinated. Investigators started vaccination 4-6 weeks after radiotherapy alone, or with temozolomide cycles. Study outcomes and limitations: Evidence of vaccine-induced immune responses was documented in nearly 95% of patients.

The source was PBMCs, collected from a glioma patient whose treatment included an IDH1 peptide vaccine. V gene TRBV5-1 combines with J gene TRBJ2-2; D remains unclear. The clonotype comes from a woman in her fifties or sixties with glioma. The CDR3 reads CASSLVSITGELFF. CDR3 nucleotide sequence: TGCGCCAGCAGCTTGGTGTCTATCACCGGGGAGCTGTTTTTT.